This T cell receptor (beta chain) derives from a study of OX40 agonist ivuxolimab in advanced cancers. Looked up from germline, CDR1 is MGHRA and CDR2 is YSYEKL. This CDR3 is built from 17 residues. Trimming took 3 bases from V and 1 from J; bases not matched to a gene: 7. Method: immunoSEQ multiplex PCR; TCRdb's copy keeps in-frame clones and lacks some. Of 65,000 to 95,000 clones listed, roughly four fifths are singletons. The sequence was collected from an adult with an advanced solid tumor such as melanoma, head and neck, liver or kidney cancer. The chain employs TRBV4-1 and TRBJ2-5, with 11 positions matching TRBD2. Sequencing used CD4+ or CD8+ T cells sorted from blood, obtained in a trial of the OX40 agonist ivuxolimab. For the CDR3, the DNA is TGCGCCAGCAGCCATAATAGCGGGGGGGCCGGCCAAGAGACCCAGTACTTC. The encoded protein is CASSHNSGGAGQETQYF.